The source of this TCR beta chain is a study of shared clonotypes between healthy human individuals. Study-level information: Three CD4 naive, three CD4 memory, two CD8 naive and one CD8 memory plate were used per donor.

Assay: immunoSEQ multiplex PCR; the TCRdb copy retains only in-frame clones and omits some. This table holds roughly 2.1 million clones, 90% to 95% found once. This CDR3 region has 14 residues. Trimming left V 9 bases short and J 1 base short, with 12 bases between. Germline V gene data show CDR1 as LNHNV and CDR2 as YYDKDF (reference sequence). The naive CD8 population came from CD45RO-negative cells selected for CCR7, without terminally differentiated effector memory CD45RA+ cells. The sequenced material came from naive CD8+ T cells from PBMCs. The chain carries TRBV15 and TRBJ2-2, with D possibly TRBD2 on 6 matching bases. The receptor was derived from a man aged 18 to 30 in good health. Some clones in this sample may be carry-over from other donors' samples. The CDR3 DNA sequence: TGTGCCACGAAGACGGAGGGGAACACCGGGGAGCTGTTTTTT. Residues: CATKTEGNTGELFF.